The following is a T cell receptor beta chain sequence with its context. Its antigen is unidentified. Every donor was a healthy person donating bone marrow. This record belongs to a study of cytomegalovirus exposure and HLA in healthy donors. Study overall: HLA-typed donors contributed 65 million to 85 million unique TCRs, which were held in an early data release. Study outcomes and limitations: Fewer N-insertions than the roughly 630-donor mean were reportedly shown by an Asian-associated ancestry cluster in a later analysis. Sequencing had likely introduced a cluster of highly shared sequence variants as an artifact.

The PCR contained 60 Vbeta and 13 Jbeta primers. The table came from immunoSEQ multiplex PCR; TCRdb's copy has only in-frame clones and leaves some out. The sample carries about 35,000 clones, 80% recorded once. The sequence was collected from a male donor in good health and CMV-seronegative. Sequencing was carried out using PBMCs.

The CDR3 sequence is CSVVSVQNYEQYF. The CDR3 coding sequence is TGCAGCGTTGTAAGTGTTCAGAACTACGAGCAGTACTTC. V gene TRBV29-1 combines with J gene TRBJ2-7; D gene uncertain. The length of the CDR3 is 13 residues. Between the trimmed V and J ends, which lost 4 bases and 3 bases, there was a span of 13 bases. Germline lookup yields CDR1 SQVTM and CDR2 ANQGSEA.